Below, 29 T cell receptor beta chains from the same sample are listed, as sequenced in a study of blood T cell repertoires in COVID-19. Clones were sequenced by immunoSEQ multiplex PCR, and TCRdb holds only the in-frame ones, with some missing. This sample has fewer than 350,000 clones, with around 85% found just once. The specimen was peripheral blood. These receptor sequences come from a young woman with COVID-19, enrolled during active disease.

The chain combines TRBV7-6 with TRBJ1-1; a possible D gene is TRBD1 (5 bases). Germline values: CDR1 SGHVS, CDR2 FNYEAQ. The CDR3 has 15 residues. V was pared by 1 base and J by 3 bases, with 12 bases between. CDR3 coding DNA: TGTGCCAGCAGCTTAGACAGGCATACGGACACTGAAGCTTTCTTT. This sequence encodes CASSLDRHTDTEAFF.

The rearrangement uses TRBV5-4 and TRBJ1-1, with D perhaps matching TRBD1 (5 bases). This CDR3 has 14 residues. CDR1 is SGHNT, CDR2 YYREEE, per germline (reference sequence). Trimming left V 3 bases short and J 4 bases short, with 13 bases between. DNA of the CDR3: TGTGCCAGCAGCTCGCAGGGTTATAGCACTGAAGCTTTCTTT. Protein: CASSSQGYSTEAFF.

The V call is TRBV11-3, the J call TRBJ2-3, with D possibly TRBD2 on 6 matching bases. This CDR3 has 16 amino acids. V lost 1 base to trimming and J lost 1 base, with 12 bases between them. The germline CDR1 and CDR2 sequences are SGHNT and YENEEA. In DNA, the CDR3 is TGTGCCAGCAGCTTAGGGCCCACGGGGGGCACAGATACGCAGTATTTT. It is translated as CASSLGPTGGTDTQYF.

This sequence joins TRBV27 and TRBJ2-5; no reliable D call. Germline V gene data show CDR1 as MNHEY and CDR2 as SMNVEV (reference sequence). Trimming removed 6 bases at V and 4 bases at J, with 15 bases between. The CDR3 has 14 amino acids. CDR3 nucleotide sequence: TGTGCCAGCAGCCCTACAGTGTCAGGAGAGACCCAGTACTTC. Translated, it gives CASSPTVSGETQYF.

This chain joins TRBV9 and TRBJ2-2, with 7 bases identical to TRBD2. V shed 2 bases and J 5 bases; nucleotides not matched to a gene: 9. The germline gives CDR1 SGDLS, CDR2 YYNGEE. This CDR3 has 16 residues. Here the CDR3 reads CASSVGAGGLTGELFF. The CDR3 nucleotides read TGTGCCAGCAGCGTTGGGGCCGGGGGGTTAACCGGGGAGCTGTTTTTT.

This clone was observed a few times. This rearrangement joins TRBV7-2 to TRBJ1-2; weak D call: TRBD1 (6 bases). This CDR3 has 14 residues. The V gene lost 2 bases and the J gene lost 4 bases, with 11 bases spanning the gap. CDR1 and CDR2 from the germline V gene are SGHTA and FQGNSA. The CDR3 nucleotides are TGTGCCAGCAGCTTAAACAGGGACGTCTATGGCTACACCTTC. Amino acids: CASSLNRDVYGYTF.

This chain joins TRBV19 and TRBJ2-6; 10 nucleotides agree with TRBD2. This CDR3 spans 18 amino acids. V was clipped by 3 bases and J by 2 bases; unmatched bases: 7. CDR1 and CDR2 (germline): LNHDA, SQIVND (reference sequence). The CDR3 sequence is CASSMGPSGGAGANVLTF. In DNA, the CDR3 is TGTGCCAGTAGTATGGGTCCCAGCGGGGGGGCTGGGGCCAACGTCCTGACTTTC.

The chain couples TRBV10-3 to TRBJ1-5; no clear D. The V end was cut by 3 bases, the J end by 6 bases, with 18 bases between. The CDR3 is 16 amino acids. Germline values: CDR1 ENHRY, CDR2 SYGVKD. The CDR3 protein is CAISEGFSAGGQPQHF. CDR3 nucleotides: TGTGCCATCAGTGAAGGTTTTTCCGCGGGAGGTCAGCCCCAGCATTTT.

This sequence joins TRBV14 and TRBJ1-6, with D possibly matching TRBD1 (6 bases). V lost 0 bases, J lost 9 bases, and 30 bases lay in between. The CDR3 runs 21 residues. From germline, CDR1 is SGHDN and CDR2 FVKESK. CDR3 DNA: TGTGCCAGCAGCCAAGATATTGTCGATGGGGCAGGGGTTTTCTTAGGTTCACCCCTCCACTTT. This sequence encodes CASSQDIVDGAGVFLGSPLHF.

The CDR3 region has the DNA TGTGCCAGCAGCTTAGCGGGACAGTACGAGCAGTACTTC. The encoded protein is CASSLAGQYEQYF. The chain links TRBV7-9 to TRBJ2-7; TRBD1 aligns across 7 bases. Germline CDR1 is SEHNR and CDR2 is FQNEAQ (reference sequence). The CDR3 spans 13 residues. The trim removed 0 bases at V and 4 bases at J, leaving 0 bases unmatched.

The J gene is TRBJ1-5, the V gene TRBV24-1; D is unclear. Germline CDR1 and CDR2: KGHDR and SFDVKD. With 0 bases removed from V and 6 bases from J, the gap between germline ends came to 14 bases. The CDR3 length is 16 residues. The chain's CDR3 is CATSDLIHERGQPQHF. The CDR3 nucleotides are TGTGCCACCAGTGATTTGATCCACGAGAGAGGTCAGCCCCAGCATTTT.

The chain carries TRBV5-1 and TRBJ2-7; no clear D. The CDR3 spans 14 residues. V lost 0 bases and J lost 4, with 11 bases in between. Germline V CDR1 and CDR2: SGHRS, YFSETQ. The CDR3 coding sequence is TGCGCCAGCAGCTTGGCCATATCTAAATACGAGCAGTACTTC. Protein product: CASSLAISKYEQYF. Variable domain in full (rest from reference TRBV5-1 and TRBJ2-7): KAGVTQTPRYLIKTRGQQVTLSCSPISGHRSVSWYQQTPGQGLQFLFEYFSETQRNKGNFPGRFSGRQFSNSRSEMNVSTLELGDSALYLCASSLAISKYEQYFGPGTRLTVT.

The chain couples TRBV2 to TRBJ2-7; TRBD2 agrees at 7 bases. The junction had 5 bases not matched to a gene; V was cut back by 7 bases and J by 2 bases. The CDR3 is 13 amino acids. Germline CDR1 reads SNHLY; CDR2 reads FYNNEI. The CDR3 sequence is CASTPGGAYEQYF. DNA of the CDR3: TGTGCCAGCACCCCTGGGGGGGCCTACGAGCAGTACTTC.

CDR3 protein: CSGRATNTGELFF. In DNA form, the CDR3 reads TGCAGCGGGCGGGCAACGAACACCGGGGAGCTGTTTTTT. The rearrangement links TRBV29-1 to TRBJ2-2; possibly TRBD2 for D (5 bases). Trimming cost V 7 bases and J 0 bases, with 9 bases left between them. CDR3 length: 13 amino acids. CDR1 is SQVTM, CDR2 ANQGSEA, per germline.

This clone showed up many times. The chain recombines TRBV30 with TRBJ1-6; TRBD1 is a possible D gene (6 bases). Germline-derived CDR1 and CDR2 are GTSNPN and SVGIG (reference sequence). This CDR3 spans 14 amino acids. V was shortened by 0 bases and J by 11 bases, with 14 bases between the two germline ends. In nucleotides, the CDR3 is TGTGCCTGGAGTGTAGGGGGGGGAGGCCCACCCCTCCACTTT. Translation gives CAWSVGGGGPPLHF.

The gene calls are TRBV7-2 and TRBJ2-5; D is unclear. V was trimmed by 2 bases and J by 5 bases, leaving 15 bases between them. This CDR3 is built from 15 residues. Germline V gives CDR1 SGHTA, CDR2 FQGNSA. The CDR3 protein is CASSLWLALGETQYF. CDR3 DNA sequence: TGTGCCAGCAGCTTATGGTTAGCACTTGGGGAGACCCAGTACTTC.

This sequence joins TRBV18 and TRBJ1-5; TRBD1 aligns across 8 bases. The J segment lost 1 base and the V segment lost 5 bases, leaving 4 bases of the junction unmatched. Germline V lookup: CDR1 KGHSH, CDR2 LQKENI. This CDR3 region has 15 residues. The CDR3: CASSFTGGSNQPQHF. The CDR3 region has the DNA TGTGCCAGCTCATTTACAGGGGGGAGCAATCAGCCCCAGCATTTT.

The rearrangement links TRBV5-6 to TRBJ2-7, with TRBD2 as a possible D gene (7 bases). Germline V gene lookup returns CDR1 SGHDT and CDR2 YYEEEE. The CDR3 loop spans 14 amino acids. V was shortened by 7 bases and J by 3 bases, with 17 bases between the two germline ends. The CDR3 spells CASGRGRSFYEQYF. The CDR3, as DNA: TGTGCCAGCGGGCGGGGGCGCAGCTTCTACGAGCAGTACTTC.

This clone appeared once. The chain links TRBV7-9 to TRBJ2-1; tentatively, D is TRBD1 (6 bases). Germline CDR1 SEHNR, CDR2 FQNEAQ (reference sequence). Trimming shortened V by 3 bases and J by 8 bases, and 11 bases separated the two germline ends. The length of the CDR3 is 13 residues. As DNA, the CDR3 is TGTGCCAGCAGCTTGGGACAACGGGATGAGCAGTTCTTC. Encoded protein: CASSLGQRDEQFF.

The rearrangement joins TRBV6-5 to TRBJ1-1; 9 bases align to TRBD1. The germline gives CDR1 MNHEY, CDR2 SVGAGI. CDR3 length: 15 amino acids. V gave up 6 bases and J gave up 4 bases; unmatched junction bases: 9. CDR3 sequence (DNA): TGTGCCAGCAGGAGGGACCGGGACAGGGTCACTGAAGCTTTCTTT. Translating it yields CASRRDRDRVTEAFF.

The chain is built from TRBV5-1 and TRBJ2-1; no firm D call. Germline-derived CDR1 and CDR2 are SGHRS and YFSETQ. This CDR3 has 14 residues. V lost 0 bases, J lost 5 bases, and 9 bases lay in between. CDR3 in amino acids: CASSLVFSNNEQFF. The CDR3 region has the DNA TGCGCCAGCAGCTTGGTGTTTAGCAACAATGAGCAGTTCTTC. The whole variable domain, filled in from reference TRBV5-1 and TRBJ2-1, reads KAGVTQTPRYLIKTRGQQVTLSCSPISGHRSVSWYQQTPGQGLQFLFEYFSETQRNKGNFPGRFSGRQFSNSRSEMNVSTLELGDSALYLCASSLVFSNNEQFFGPGTRLTVL.

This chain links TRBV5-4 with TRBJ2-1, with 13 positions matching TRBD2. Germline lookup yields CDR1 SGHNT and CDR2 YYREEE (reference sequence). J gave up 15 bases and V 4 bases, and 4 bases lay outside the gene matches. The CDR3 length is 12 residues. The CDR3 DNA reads TGTGCCAGCAGCGGGACTAGCGGGGTACCGTTCTTC. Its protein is CASSGTSGVPFF.

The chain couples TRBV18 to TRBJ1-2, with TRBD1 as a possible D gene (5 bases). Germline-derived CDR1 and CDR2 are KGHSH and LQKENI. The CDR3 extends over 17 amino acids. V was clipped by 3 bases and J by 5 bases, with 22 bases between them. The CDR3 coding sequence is TGTGCCAGCTCACCGGGAGGTGGGACCAGGAATGGTTATGGCTACACCTTC. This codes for CASSPGGGTRNGYGYTF.

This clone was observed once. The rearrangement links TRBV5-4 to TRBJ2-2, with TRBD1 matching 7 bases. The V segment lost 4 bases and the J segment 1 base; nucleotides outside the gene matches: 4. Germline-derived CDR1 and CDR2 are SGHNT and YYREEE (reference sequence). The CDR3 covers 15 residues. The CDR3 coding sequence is TGTGCCAGCAGCCGACAGGGTTTGAACACCGGGGAGCTGTTTTTT. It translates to CASSRQGLNTGELFF.

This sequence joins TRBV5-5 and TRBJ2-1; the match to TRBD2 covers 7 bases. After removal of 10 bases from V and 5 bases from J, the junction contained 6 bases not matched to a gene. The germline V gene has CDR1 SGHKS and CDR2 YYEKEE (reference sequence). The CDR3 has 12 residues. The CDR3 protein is CACGRGDNEQFF. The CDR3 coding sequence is TGTGCCTGTGGTCGGGGGGACAATGAGCAGTTCTTC.

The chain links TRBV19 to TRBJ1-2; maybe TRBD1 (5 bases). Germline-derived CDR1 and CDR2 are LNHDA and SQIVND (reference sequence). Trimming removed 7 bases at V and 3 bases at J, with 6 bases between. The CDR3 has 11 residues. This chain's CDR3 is CASTGYYGYTF. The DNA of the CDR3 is TGTGCCAGTACAGGGTACTATGGCTACACCTTC.

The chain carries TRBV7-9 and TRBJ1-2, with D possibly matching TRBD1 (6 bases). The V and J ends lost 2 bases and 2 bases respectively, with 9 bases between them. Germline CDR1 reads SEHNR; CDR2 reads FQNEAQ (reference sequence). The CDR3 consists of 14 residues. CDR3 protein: CASSLWTVNYGYTF. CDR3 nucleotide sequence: TGTGCCAGCAGCTTATGGACAGTCAACTATGGCTACACCTTC.

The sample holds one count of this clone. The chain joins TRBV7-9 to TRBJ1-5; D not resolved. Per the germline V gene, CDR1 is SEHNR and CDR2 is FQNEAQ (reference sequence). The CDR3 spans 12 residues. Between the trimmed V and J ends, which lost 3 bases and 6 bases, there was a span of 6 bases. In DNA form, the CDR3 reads TGTGCCAGCAGCTTGGCAGGTCAGCCCCAGCATTTT. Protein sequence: CASSLAGQPQHF.

The CDR3 nucleotides read TGTGCCAGCAGCCCAACTAGGAGCACTGGGGTTTATGGCTACACCTTC. It yields the protein CASSPTRSTGVYGYTF. The chain recombines TRBV7-9 with TRBJ1-2; D uncertain. The CDR3 length is 16 residues. CDR1 and CDR2 (germline): SEHNR, FQNEAQ (reference sequence). Trimming took 5 bases from V and 5 from J, leaving 21 bases between them.